This is a list of T cell receptor beta chains from one sample in a study of blood T cell repertoires in COVID-19. Assay: immunoSEQ multiplex PCR; the TCRdb copy retains only in-frame clones and omits some. The sample contains some 150,000 clones, roughly 85% of which appear only once. The sequencing sample was made of PBMCs or T cells enriched from blood (not recorded which). These receptors originate from a woman between 45 and 65 years old who had recovered from COVID-19. Each CDR3 is given with its conserved first and last residue. The order of the fields is V gene, J gene, D gene, CDR3 protein, CDR3 DNA. The D gene is left open where the match is weak.

TRBV3-1/TRBV3-2	TRBJ2-3	TRBD2	CATDSSGGSTDTQYF	TGTGCCACCGATTCGAGCGGGGGTAGCACAGATACGCAGTATTTT
TRBV7-9	TRBJ1-1	.	CASSPPAGLNTEAFF	TGTGCCAGCAGCCCGCCCGCGGGCCTGAACACTGAAGCTTTCTTT
TRBV30	TRBJ2-5	.	CAWTRPYREETQYF	TGTGCCTGGACGCGGCCGTACCGGGAAGAGACCCAGTACTTC
TRBV9	TRBJ2-7	TRBD1	CASSVGQGAVDEQYF	TGTGCCAGCAGCGTGGGCCAGGGGGCTGTGGACGAGCAGTACTTC
TRBV7-3	TRBJ2-5	.	CASSFSTQETQYF	TGTGCCAGCAGCTTTTCGACACAAGAGACCCAGTACTTC
TRBV11-3	TRBJ2-1	TRBD2	CASSLALAGAYNEQFF	TGTGCCAGCAGCTTAGCACTAGCGGGGGCCTACAATGAGCAGTTCTTC
TRBV19	TRBJ2-7	TRBD1	CASSQPGQGFYEQYF	TGTGCCAGTAGTCAACCGGGACAGGGGTTTTACGAGCAGTACTTC
TRBV5-1	TRBJ2-2	TRBD2	CASSSGVAGANTGELFF	TGCGCCAGCAGCTCGGGGGTAGCGGGGGCGAACACCGGGGAGCTGTTTTTT
TRBV7-9	TRBJ2-7	.	CASSLREKGEQYF	TGTGCCAGCAGCTTAAGGGAGAAAGGGGAGCAGTACTTC
TRBV29-1	TRBJ1-4	TRBD1	CSVEAGGLGLFF	TGCAGCGTTGAGGCAGGGGGATTAGGTCTGTTTTTT
TRBV7-8	TRBJ1-1	.	CASSLGGQVEAFF	TGTGCCAGCAGCTTAGGGGGACAAGTTGAAGCTTTCTTT
TRBV7-3	TRBJ2-1	.	CATARSRYNEQFF	TGTGCAACCGCCCGGAGTCGGTACAATGAGCAGTTCTTC
TRBV13	TRBJ2-5	.	CASSSPQQQETQYF	TGTGCCAGCAGCTCCCCACAGCAGCAAGAGACCCAGTACTTC
TRBV5-1	TRBJ2-2	.	CASSLARVDGELFF	TGCGCCAGCAGCTTGGCCCGAGTTGACGGGGAGCTGTTTTTT
TRBV6-5	TRBJ1-1	.	CASTPDSLGAEAFF	TGTGCCAGCACTCCGGACAGCCTAGGGGCTGAAGCTTTCTTT
TRBV7-9	TRBJ1-3	.	CASDWGQSGNTIYF	TGTGCCAGCGATTGGGGGCAATCGGGAAACACCATATATTTT
TRBV11-3	TRBJ2-1	.	CASSQSPGRGSYNEQFF	TGTGCCAGCAGCCAGTCCCCAGGGCGGGGCTCCTACAATGAGCAGTTCTTC
TRBV11-2	TRBJ2-2	.	CASSILGVYTGELFF	TGTGCCAGCAGCATACTGGGCGTATACACCGGGGAGCTGTTTTTT
TRBV27	TRBJ2-1	.	CASSPLTGVSFGNEQFF	TGTGCCAGCAGTCCTCTAACGGGAGTCAGTTTTGGTAATGAGCAGTTCTTC
TRBV28	TRBJ1-4	.	CASSPGAKLFF	TGTGCCAGCAGCCCAGGGGCCAAACTGTTTTTT